This TCR beta chain was identified in a study of blood T cell repertoires in COVID-19. The germline gives CDR1 SGHTA, CDR2 FQGNSA. This CDR3 region has 12 residues. Trimming took 1 base from V and 7 from J, leaving 8 bases between them. Clones were sequenced by immunoSEQ multiplex PCR, and TCRdb holds only the in-frame ones, with some missing. Here the sample spans some 260,000 clones, around 89% being singletons. The V and J genes are TRBV7-2 and TRBJ2-7; a weak D match, TRBD2 (5 bases). Source material: peripheral blood. This TCR came from a woman aged 40-49 years who had recovered from COVID-19. The CDR3 nucleotides read TGTGCCAGCAGCTTAGGCCCGGGGGAGCAGTACTTC. This sequence encodes CASSLGPGEQYF.